This T cell receptor beta chain was profiled in a study of human T cells and chemical hapten exposure. On the study more broadly: Per-sample TCR yields varied mainly from small pooled library volume differences.

Points from the study as a whole: Once DPC sensitization occurred, TCRs above 1 in 1000 frequency showed no change.

Germline lookup yields CDR1 SGHTA and CDR2 FQGNSA. The length of the CDR3 is 14 residues. Trimming stripped 1 base from V and 7 bases from J, with 13 bases between. The library put unique molecular identifiers onto individual cDNA molecules. As handled by the study authors: TCRs per sample had a median of around 98,000 and ranged from about 23,224 to 750,000. TCRdb reprocessed the 5' RACE reads with MiXCR, giving one entry per CDR3 protein. These V and J calls rely on TCRdb rather than the paper's analysis. The table shows under 100,000 distinct CDR3 sequences, with approximately 16% occurring only once. Points on this clonotype: The antigen remains unidentified.

The template was total RNA from unfractionated whole blood. The sequence came from a female donor in good health. The chain joins TRBV7-2 to TRBJ1-1; D remains ambiguous. CDR3 bases: TGTGCCAGCAGCTTAGTAGGGAGGTATGATGAAGCTTTCTTT. As protein: CASSLVGRYDEAFF.